The 29 T cell receptor beta chains given below trace back to one sample, sequenced in a study of blood T cell repertoires in COVID-19. Some clones are missing from TCRdb's copy, which holds only in-frame ones; the method was immunoSEQ multiplex PCR. This sample has approximately 290,000 clones, with 70% to 85% found just once. The material sequenced was peripheral blood. The origin of the receptors is a human donor with COVID-19, enrolled during active disease. The donor label of this sample is uncertain.

DNA for the CDR3: TGTGCCACCAGAAACAGGAACTCGGATGGCTACACCTTC. It encodes CATRNRNSDGYTF. V and J are TRBV24-1 and TRBJ1-2; perhaps TRBD1 as D (5 bases). Trimming shortened V by 7 bases and J by 6 bases, and 14 bases separated the two germline ends. The CDR3 contains 13 residues. Germline V gene data show CDR1 as KGHDR and CDR2 as SFDVKD.

V is TRBV5-1 and J is TRBJ1-6; D not resolved. Germline V gene lookup returns CDR1 SGHRS and CDR2 YFSETQ. This CDR3 has 16 amino acids. V was shortened by 4 bases and J by 0 bases, with 11 bases between the two germline ends. The CDR3 DNA is TGCGCCAGCAGCGCAGAACCGGGCTCCTATAATTCACCCCTCCACTTT. Protein sequence: CASSAEPGSYNSPLHF.

The rearrangement uses TRBV5-6 and TRBJ2-7, with 9 bases that match TRBD2. The CDR3 extends over 13 amino acids. Germline V CDR1 and CDR2: SGHDT, YYEEEE. V was clipped by 7 bases and J by 5 bases; unmatched bases: 7. CDR3: CASAAGGGNEQYF. In DNA form, the CDR3 reads TGTGCCAGCGCTGCGGGAGGGGGCAACGAGCAGTACTTC.

The V gene is TRBV25-1, the J gene TRBJ1-4; 10 bases are a match to TRBD1. Germline V CDR1 and CDR2: MGHDK, SYGVNS. CDR3 size: 13 residues. After removal of 8 bases from V and 8 bases from J, the junction contained 5 bases not matched to a gene. The CDR3 coding sequence is TGTGCCAGCTACGGACAGGGGGGCGAAAAACTGTTTTTT. Its protein is CASYGQGGEKLFF. Supplemented by reference TRBV25-1 and TRBJ1-4, the full variable domain reads EADIYQTPRYLVIGTGKKITLECSQTMGHDKMYWYQQDPGMELHLIHYSYGVNSTEKGDLSSESTVSRIRTEHFPLTLESARPSHTSQYLCASYGQGGEKLFFGSGTQLSVL.

V usage is TRBV30 and J usage is TRBJ2-5, with 7 nucleotides matching TRBD2. The CDR3 is 14 amino acids. V lost 1 base to trimming and J lost 6 bases; unmatched junction nucleotides: 8. The germline V gene has CDR1 GTSNPN and CDR2 SVGIG (reference sequence). The CDR3 sequence is CAWSEGGGRQTQYF. CDR3 bases: TGTGCCTGGAGTGAGGGCGGGGGTAGGCAGACCCAGTACTTC.

This clone has only a few counts. V usage is TRBV7-9 and J usage is TRBJ2-1, with 10 bases lining up with TRBD2. From germline, CDR1 is SEHNR and CDR2 FQNEAQ (reference sequence). J lost 2 bases, V lost 5 bases, and 3 bases had no gene match. CDR3 length: 15 amino acids. In DNA form, the CDR3 reads TGTGCCAGCAGCGCCGGGACTAGCGCCTACAATGAGCAGTTCTTC. Amino acids: CASSAGTSAYNEQFF.

The chain has TRBV7-2 and TRBJ1-2; 7 nucleotides align to TRBD1. Trimming cost V 2 bases and J 2 bases; bases outside gene matches: 5. This CDR3 has 15 residues. Germline V lookup: CDR1 SGHTA, CDR2 FQGNSA. For the CDR3, the DNA is TGTGCCAGCAGCTTACCGGGACAGCAAAACTATGGCTACACCTTC. Its translation is CASSLPGQQNYGYTF.

This chain connects TRBV6-5 to TRBJ2-7; 7 nucleotides match TRBD1. Trimming removed 0 bases from V and 0 bases from J; junction bases left unmatched: 5. Germline V CDR1 and CDR2: MNHEY, SVGAGI. The length of the CDR3 is 16 residues. The CDR3, as DNA: TGTGCCAGCAGTTACTCCGGGACAGTGAGCTCCTACGAGCAGTACTTC. Encoded protein: CASSYSGTVSSYEQYF.

The chain couples TRBV6-5 to TRBJ1-4; D is undetermined. CDR3 length: 11 amino acids. In germline, CDR1 is MNHEY, CDR2 SVGAGI. V was shortened by 7 bases and J by 5 bases, with 5 bases between the two germline ends. Written as DNA, the CDR3 is TGTGCCAGCAAGGAGAATGAAAAACTGTTTTTT. This translates into CASKENEKLFF.

The gene calls are TRBV28 and TRBJ1-5, with unresolved D. The CDR3 extends over 16 amino acids. Germline V lookup: CDR1 MDHEN, CDR2 SYDVKM. V lost 4 bases to trimming and J lost 4 bases, with 17 bases between them. The CDR3 coding sequence is TGTGCCAGCAGTTCCACCGTGAGGCTCATAAATCAGCCCCAGCATTTT. It translates to CASSSTVRLINQPQHF.

The table lists this clone with a few counts. The genes are TRBV2 and TRBJ2-3; 12 bases agree with TRBD2. The V gene end was trimmed by 7 bases and the J gene end by 0 bases; junction bases not matched to a gene: 11. The length of the CDR3 is 18 residues. Germline loops: CDR1 SNHLY, CDR2 FYNNEI. As DNA, the CDR3 is TGTGCCAGCAATTCAAGAGGGACTAGCGGGCATAGCACAGATACGCAGTATTTT. The encoded protein is CASNSRGTSGHSTDTQYF. Complete variable domain (other parts from reference TRBV2 and TRBJ2-3): EPEVTQTPSHQVTQMGQEVILRCVPISNHLYFYWYRQILGQKVEFLVSFYNNEISEKSEIFDDQFSVERPDGSNFTLKIRSTKLEDSAMYFCASNSRGTSGHSTDTQYFGPGTRLTVL.

The V and J genes are TRBV5-1 and TRBJ1-1, with a weak D call TRBD1 (5 bases). This CDR3 has 14 amino acids. V was pared by 0 bases and J by 5 bases, with 11 bases between. Germline CDR1 SGHRS, CDR2 YFSETQ. Here the CDR3 DNA reads TGCGCCAGCAGCTTGGCGGGGGTGGAGACTGAAGCTTTCTTT. It specifies CASSLAGVETEAFF.

The J gene is TRBJ2-7, the V gene TRBV21-1; the DNA was not compared with TRBD2, the D call given in the table. TRBV21-1 is given as a pseudogene. CDR3 length: 14 amino acids. The CDR3 nucleotides read TGTGCCAGCAGCAGGCCTAGCGGGAGGTCGGAGCAGTACTTC. This translates into CASSRPSGRSEQYF.

The rearrangement uses TRBV28 and TRBJ2-7; perhaps TRBD2 as D (6 bases). Germline values: CDR1 MDHEN, CDR2 SYDVKM. The ends were cut back, 3 bases at V and 4 bases at J, with 16 bases in the middle. CDR3 length equals 15 residues. The CDR3 DNA reads as TGTGCCAGCAGTTTGGACCTAGCGAGAGTTTACGAGCAGTACTTC. It encodes CASSLDLARVYEQYF.

The chain combines TRBV10-3 with TRBJ1-5, with D perhaps matching TRBD1 (6 bases). CDR3 length: 14 residues. V was cut by 3 bases and J by 0 bases, with 6 bases left in between. Looked up from germline, CDR1 is ENHRY and CDR2 is SYGVKD. DNA of the CDR3: TGTGCCATCAGTGAAGGGGGTAGCAATCAGCCCCAGCATTTT. This gives the protein CAISEGGSNQPQHF.

This clone was observed a single time. This rearrangement joins TRBV5-1 to TRBJ2-7; 7 nucleotides line up with TRBD1. CDR3 length: 14 residues. The junction had 9 bases not matched to a gene; V was cut back by 3 bases and J by 6 bases. Germline V lookup: CDR1 SGHRS, CDR2 YFSETQ. CDR3 loop: CASSYQDREGEQYF. CDR3 bases: TGCGCCAGCAGCTATCAAGACAGGGAAGGCGAGCAGTACTTC.

The sample holds one count of this clone. The chain joins TRBV3-1 (or the pseudogene TRBV3-2) to TRBJ1-2; 8 nucleotides agree with TRBD1. This CDR3 region has 15 residues. Looked up from germline, CDR1 is LGHDT and CDR2 is YNNKEL (reference sequence). Germline trimming cut 3 bases from V and 6 bases from J; bases unmatched to any gene: 9. The CDR3 nucleotides read TGTGCCAGCAGCCACCAGGCAGGGGGCAGGCATGGCTACACCTTC. This translates into CASSHQAGGRHGYTF.

This chain uses TRBV5-4 with TRBJ2-2; TRBD2 aligns across 10 bases. Germline V gene lookup returns CDR1 SGHNT and CDR2 YYREEE (reference sequence). V trimming: 4 bases; J trimming: 7 bases; junction bases outside the gene matches: 7. The CDR3 extends over 15 amino acids. The chain's CDR3 is CASSPSGSRLGELFF. DNA of the CDR3: TGTGCCAGCAGCCCTAGCGGGAGTAGACTCGGGGAGCTGTTTTTT.

As concerns this clone: The identical CDR3 is also encoded by other nucleotide sequences in the sample. The genes are TRBV6-5 and TRBJ1-1; D is possibly TRBD1 (6 bases). The germline CDR1 and CDR2 sequences are MNHEY and SVGAGI. V lost 4 bases, J lost 0 bases, and 9 bases lay in between. The CDR3 runs to 14 residues. The CDR3 nucleotides are TGTGCCAGCAGTTCAGGACAGCTGAACACTGAAGCTTTCTTT. Translation: CASSSGQLNTEAFF.

This chain links TRBV14 with TRBJ2-3; no firm D call. This CDR3 spans 18 amino acids. Trimming left V 1 base short and J 0 bases short, with 17 bases between. Per the germline V gene, CDR1 is SGHDN and CDR2 is FVKESK. CDR3 loop: CASSQVWLIGESTDTQYF. CDR3 in DNA: TGTGCCAGCAGCCAAGTATGGCTGATAGGAGAAAGCACAGATACGCAGTATTTT. The full variable domain, completed using reference TRBV14 and TRBJ2-3, is EAGVTQFPSHSVIEKGQTVTLRCDPISGHDNLYWYRRVMGKEIKFLLHFVKESKQDESGMPNNRFLAERTGGTYSTLKVQPAELEDSGVYFCASSQVWLIGESTDTQYFGPGTRLTVL.

The V and J genes are TRBV7-9 and TRBJ1-2, with 8 bases matching TRBD1. The germline gives CDR1 SEHNR, CDR2 FQNEAQ (reference sequence). The CDR3 contains 15 residues. J gave up 5 bases and V 4 bases, and 9 bases lay outside the gene matches. CDR3 sequence (DNA): TGTGCCAGCAGCTCAGACGGGACAGGTTCTTATGGCTACACCTTC. Translated: CASSSDGTGSYGYTF.

The chain carries TRBV10-3 and TRBJ1-5, with D tentatively TRBD1 (5 bases). The CDR3 spans 15 residues. Germline V lookup: CDR1 ENHRY, CDR2 SYGVKD. Trimming took off 5 bases at V and 4 bases at J, with 15 bases between the two ends. The CDR3 loop reads CAISPGAGENQPQHF. The CDR3 DNA sequence: TGTGCCATCAGTCCTGGGGCAGGTGAAAATCAGCCCCAGCATTTT.

The V and J genes are TRBV5-5 and TRBJ1-2; 10 bases map to TRBD1. The germline V gene has CDR1 SGHKS and CDR2 YYEKEE (reference sequence). The CDR3 spans 15 residues. Trimming took 0 bases from V and 3 from J; bases not matched to a gene: 2. This chain's CDR3 is CASSLAGTGDYGYTF. The CDR3 DNA follows: TGTGCCAGCAGCTTGGCCGGGACAGGGGACTATGGCTACACCTTC.

The rearrangement links TRBV7-3 to TRBJ1-5; weak D call: TRBD1 (5 bases). The ends were cut back, 0 bases at V and 1 base at J, with 13 bases in the middle. Germline V gene data show CDR1 as SGHTA and CDR2 as FQGTGA. The CDR3 is 17 residues long. The CDR3 DNA is TGTGCCAGCAGCTTAACTAGATGGCCAGGGAGCAATCAGCCCCAGCATTTT. This gives the protein CASSLTRWPGSNQPQHF.

The chain recombines TRBV6-6 with TRBJ2-1, with 8 nucleotides matching TRBD1. In germline, CDR1 is MNHNY, CDR2 SVGAGI (reference sequence). This CDR3 comprises 14 residues. The J segment lost 4 bases and the V segment lost 5 bases, leaving 4 bases of the junction unmatched. The CDR3 bases are TGTGCCAGCAGTCAACAGGGGGAGTACAATGAGCAGTTCTTC. Encoded protein: CASSQQGEYNEQFF.

The V gene is TRBV7-2, the J gene TRBJ1-2; D ambiguous. The germline V gene has CDR1 SGHTA and CDR2 FQGNSA. The CDR3 is 16 residues long. The V and J ends lost 0 bases and 2 bases respectively, with 13 bases between them. CDR3 residues: CASSLASTRQNYGYTF. In nucleotides, the CDR3 is TGTGCCAGCAGCTTAGCCTCCACGAGGCAGAACTATGGCTACACCTTC.

The chain recombines TRBV4-3 with TRBJ2-2, with 7 bases aligning to TRBD1. Germline trimming cut 4 bases from V and 6 bases from J; bases unmatched to any gene: 5. The CDR3 loop spans 14 amino acids. Germline V lookup: CDR1 LGHNA, CDR2 YSLEER. CDR3 loop: CASSPDRVPGELFF. The CDR3 nucleotides are TGCGCCAGCAGCCCAGACAGGGTACCCGGGGAGCTGTTTTTT.

This rearrangement joins TRBV18 to TRBJ1-4, with TRBD1 matching 9 bases. After removal of 2 bases from V and 0 bases from J, the junction contained 7 bases not matched to a gene. This CDR3 has 18 residues. CDR1 is KGHSH, CDR2 LQKENI, per germline. CDR3 region: CASSPWTGEGSTNEKLFF. The CDR3 nucleotides read TGTGCCAGCTCACCATGGACAGGGGAAGGATCAACTAATGAAAAACTGTTTTTT.

The V and J genes are TRBV29-1 and TRBJ2-2; weak D call: TRBD1 (5 bases). The V end was cut by 6 bases, the J end by 1 base, with 12 bases between. The germline V gene has CDR1 SQVTM and CDR2 ANQGSEA. The CDR3 is 14 residues long. The DNA of the CDR3 is TGCAGCGTACCTAATCAGGGGAACACCGGGGAGCTGTTTTTT. It is translated as CSVPNQGNTGELFF.